Presented here are 29 T cell receptor beta chains from one specimen sequenced in a study of cytomegalovirus exposure and HLA in healthy donors. Both 60 Vbeta primers and 13 Jbeta primers went into the PCR. Measured with immunoSEQ multiplex PCR; TCRdb has only the in-frame clones, and not every one. The sample holds under 65,000 clones; around 80% are singletons and the top ten take more than 6.5%. The sequencing sample was made of PBMCs. The receptor source for this set is a man aged 30-40 years in good health and CMV-seropositive.

V and J are TRBV7-8 and TRBJ2-6; tentatively, D is TRBD1 (5 bases). Germline CDR1 and CDR2: SGHVS and FQNEAQ. Between the trimmed V and J ends, which lost 2 bases and 4 bases, there was a span of 9 bases. CDR3 length: 15 amino acids. This CDR3 reads CASSLQGTGANVLTF. CDR3 nucleotides: TGTGCCAGCAGCTTACAGGGTACCGGGGCCAACGTCCTGACTTTC.

This chain connects TRBV5-1 to TRBJ2-7, with 7 positions matching TRBD1. The length of the CDR3 is 14 residues. Germline-derived CDR1 and CDR2 are SGHRS and YFSETQ. The V and J ends lost 3 bases and 0 bases, in that order; junction bases with no gene match: 3. The CDR3 DNA sequence: TGCGCCAGCAGCTCAGACAGGGCCTCCTACGAGCAGTACTTC. Amino acids: CASSSDRASYEQYF.

The chain is built from TRBV15 and TRBJ2-3, with 8 bases lining up with TRBD1. Germline V gene sequence: CDR1 LNHNV, CDR2 YYDKDF (reference sequence). The CDR3 spans 15 residues. V was clipped by 4 bases and J by 3 bases; unmatched bases: 6. CDR3 loop: CATSTGQGGTDTQYF. CDR3 coding DNA: TGTGCCACCAGCACAGGACAGGGTGGAACAGATACGCAGTATTTT.

The V call is TRBV5-4, the J call TRBJ2-7, with TRBD2 matching over 8 bases. The V and J ends lost 1 base and 5 bases, in that order; junction bases with no gene match: 5. The CDR3 is made up of 14 amino acids. Germline V lookup: CDR1 SGHNT, CDR2 YYREEE (reference sequence). The CDR3 DNA follows: TGTGCCAGCAGCTTGCGGGGGGGGAAGGACGAGCAGTACTTC. It is translated as CASSLRGGKDEQYF.

The genes are TRBV7-6 and TRBJ2-5, with a possible D match to TRBD1 (6 bases). The J call may not be correct, given that the DNA end is closer to TRBJ2-7. Germline CDR1 and CDR2: SGHVS and FNYEAQ. CDR3 size: 15 residues. This CDR3 is CASSLGTTGNYEQYF. The CDR3 region has the DNA TGTGCCAGCAGCTTAGGTACCACAGGGAACTACGAGCAGTACTTC.

V and J are TRBV2 and TRBJ1-1; 7 nucleotides match TRBD1. With 5 bases clipped from V and 0 bases from J, the junction kept 6 bases outside the gene matches. CDR1 SNHLY and CDR2 FYNNEI come from the germline V gene. The CDR3 totals 15 residues. DNA of the CDR3: TGTGCCAGCAGTCGACAGGGTTCCATGAACACTGAAGCTTTCTTT. Translation: CASSRQGSMNTEAFF.

V usage is TRBV7-2 and J usage is TRBJ1-2; 7 nucleotides line up with TRBD1. CDR3 length equals 14 residues. Germline CDR1 reads SGHTA; CDR2 reads FQGNSA. V shed 1 base and J 4 bases; nucleotides not matched to a gene: 3. CDR3 loop: CASSLGQGGYGYTF. The CDR3 DNA reads as TGTGCCAGCAGCTTAGGACAGGGAGGCTATGGCTACACCTTC.

V and J are TRBV7-2 and TRBJ2-5, with D unresolved. The V gene lost 1 base and the J gene lost 2 bases, with 11 bases spanning the gap. From germline, CDR1 is SGHTA and CDR2 FQGNSA. This CDR3 has 15 amino acids. CDR3 bases: TGTGCCAGCAGCTTAGAGTTCAGCGAGCAAGAGACCCAGTACTTC. Protein product: CASSLEFSEQETQYF.

CDR3 in DNA: TGTGCCAGCAGTCTCGACAGGGTGAATGGTGGCTACACCTTC. Its translation is CASSLDRVNGGYTF. The chain links TRBV6-5 to TRBJ1-2, with 7 bases aligning to TRBD1. This CDR3 has 14 residues. Trimming cost V 5 bases and J 7 bases; bases outside gene matches: 10. Germline V gives CDR1 MNHEY, CDR2 SVGAGI.

The V call is TRBV28, the J call TRBJ2-3; 7 bases fit TRBD1. Germline V gene lookup returns CDR1 MDHEN and CDR2 SYDVKM. The CDR3 sequence is 17 residues long. Losses at the gene ends were 5 bases for V and 4 bases for J; bases not matched to a gene: 15. DNA for the CDR3: TGTGCCAGCAGTACCCCCTTCTCGACAGGGAACGCAGATACGCAGTATTTT. Its protein product is CASSTPFSTGNADTQYF.

The V call is TRBV5-6, the J call TRBJ2-5, with TRBD1 matching 12 bases. With 4 bases clipped from V and 3 bases from J, the junction kept 1 base outside the gene matches. CDR1 is SGHDT and CDR2 is YYEEEE in the germline V gene. The CDR3 covers 14 residues. The CDR3 is CASSGTGGEETQYF. CDR3 bases: TGTGCCAGCAGCGGGACAGGGGGCGAAGAGACCCAGTACTTC.

V usage is TRBV6-1 and J usage is TRBJ1-2, with 10 positions matching TRBD1. The germline CDR1 and CDR2 sequences are MNHNS and SASEGT. V was pared by 4 bases and J by 1 base, with 3 bases of the junction left unmatched. The CDR3 extends over 15 amino acids. The CDR3 DNA is TGTGCCAGCAGTGCTGGACAGGGGGGTAACTATGGCTACACCTTC. Translating it yields CASSAGQGGNYGYTF.

V usage is TRBV27 and J usage is TRBJ1-5; D is ambiguous. Trimming pared 2 bases from V and 0 bases from J, leaving 8 bases between. Looked up from germline, CDR1 is MNHEY and CDR2 is SMNVEV (reference sequence). The CDR3 covers 15 residues. The CDR3 sequence: CASSLGLYSNQPQHF. For the CDR3, the DNA is TGTGCCAGCAGTTTAGGGCTTTATAGCAATCAGCCCCAGCATTTT.

Only one count was recorded for this clone. V is TRBV6-7 and J is TRBJ1-2, with D possibly TRBD1 on 5 matching bases. TRBV6-7 is recorded as an ORF, its role being uncertain. This CDR3 has 13 amino acids. V lost 9 bases, J lost 4 bases, and 15 bases lay in between. CDR3 in amino acids: CARPRALTYGYTF. As DNA, the CDR3 is TGTGCCAGGCCCAGGGCCTTAACCTATGGCTACACCTTC.

This clone has only a few counts. The V call is TRBV6-1, the J call TRBJ2-2, with D maybe TRBD1 (7 bases). The germline V gene has CDR1 MNHNS and CDR2 SASEGT. The CDR3 totals 16 residues. V was pared by 2 bases and J by 4 bases, with 14 bases between. CDR3 sequence: CASSERRQGGTGELFF. CDR3 coding DNA: TGTGCCAGCAGTGAACGGCGACAGGGAGGCACCGGGGAGCTGTTTTTT.

This chain links TRBV14 with TRBJ2-3; D may be TRBD1 (6 bases). Deletions cut 8 bases from V and 1 base from J, with 19 bases between. This CDR3 is 16 amino acids long. Germline V gene sequence: CDR1 SGHDN, CDR2 FVKESK. Here the CDR3 DNA reads TGTGCCAGCGCTACAGGGCTCCTTATTGGCACAGATACGCAGTATTTT. Protein: CASATGLLIGTDTQYF.

The chain is built from TRBV5-5 and TRBJ1-5; 7 bases map to TRBD1. J gave up 4 bases and V 0 bases, and 7 bases lay outside the gene matches. CDR3 length: 16 residues. The germline CDR1 and CDR2 sequences are SGHKS and YYEKEE (reference sequence). CDR3 DNA: TGTGCCAGCAGCTTGGGTGCTGGGACAGCGAATCAGCCCCAGCATTTT. Residues: CASSLGAGTANQPQHF.

The chain uses TRBV27 and TRBJ2-5; 7 bases align to TRBD1. The CDR3 contains 16 residues. The germline V gene encodes CDR1 MNHEY and CDR2 SMNVEV (reference sequence). J gave up 1 base and V 5 bases, and 10 bases lay outside the gene matches. CDR3 in DNA: TGTGCCAGCAGTCTCGACAGGGTTGGGGGCCAAGAGACCCAGTACTTC. It codes for CASSLDRVGGQETQYF.

V usage is TRBV29-1 and J usage is TRBJ1-2, with TRBD1 as a possible D gene (6 bases). Per the germline V gene, CDR1 is SQVTM and CDR2 is ANQGSEA. There are 12 residues in the CDR3. V was pared by 8 bases and J by 2 bases, with 12 bases between. The CDR3 DNA sequence: TGCAGCTTCGGGGGGGCAAACTATGGCTACACCTTC. Amino acids: CSFGGANYGYTF. Full variable domain (outside the CDR3, taken from reference TRBV29-1 and TRBJ1-2): SAVISQKPSRDICQRGTSLTIQCQVDSQVTMMFWYRQQPGQSLTLIATANQGSEATYESGFVIDKFPISRPNLTFSTLTVSNMSPEDSSIYLCSFGGANYGYTFGSGTRLTVV.

The chain is built from TRBV19 and TRBJ2-1; D is uncertain. Trimming removed 7 bases at V and 3 bases at J, with 19 bases between. Germline V gene lookup returns CDR1 LNHDA and CDR2 SQIVND (reference sequence). This CDR3 is 16 amino acids long. CDR3 residues: CASTDWVRFGYNEQFF. The CDR3 nucleotides are TGTGCCAGTACCGATTGGGTGAGGTTCGGCTACAATGAGCAGTTCTTC.

V is TRBV6-5 and J is TRBJ1-1; TRBD1 matches 7 bases. Losses at the gene ends were 4 bases for V and 5 bases for J; bases not matched to a gene: 4. This CDR3 has 13 amino acids. The germline CDR1 and CDR2 sequences are MNHEY and SVGAGI. CDR3 coding DNA: TGTGCCAGCAGTTCCAACAGGGGAACTGAAGCTTTCTTT. Translating gives CASSSNRGTEAFF.

This chain connects TRBV21-1 to TRBJ2-7; the table's TRBD1 call for D was not verified on the DNA. TRBV21-1 is recorded as a pseudogene. This CDR3 is built from 12 residues. In nucleotides, the CDR3 is TGTGCCAGCAGCCCAGGTACCTACGAGCAGTACTTC. As protein: CASSPGTYEQYF.

V is TRBV5-1 and J is TRBJ2-5; tentative D call: TRBD1 (6 bases). Germline V CDR1 and CDR2: SGHRS, YFSETQ. This CDR3 is 14 amino acids long. Trimming took off 4 bases at V and 2 bases at J, with 12 bases between the two ends. The CDR3 sequence: CASSKPGTQETQYF. The CDR3 coding sequence is TGCGCCAGCAGCAAACCCGGGACACAAGAGACCCAGTACTTC. Full variable domain (missing parts from reference TRBV5-1 and TRBJ2-5): KAGVTQTPRYLIKTRGQQVTLSCSPISGHRSVSWYQQTPGQGLQFLFEYFSETQRNKGNFPGRFSGRQFSNSRSEMNVSTLELGDSALYLCASSKPGTQETQYFGPGTRLLVL.

The CDR3 DNA follows: TGCGCCAGCAGACCGGGACAGGGGAACGGCTACACCTTC. This gives the protein CASRPGQGNGYTF. V is TRBV10-2 and J is TRBJ1-2, with 10 bases matching TRBD1. The CDR3 has 13 amino acids. V shed 6 bases and J 8 bases; nucleotides not matched to a gene: 6. Germline V gene sequence: CDR1 WSHSY, CDR2 SAAADI.

The chain is built from TRBV29-1 and TRBJ1-2; a weak D match, TRBD1 (5 bases). Deletions cut 5 bases from V and 5 bases from J, with 18 bases between. The CDR3 sequence is 14 residues long. The germline V gene encodes CDR1 SQVTM and CDR2 ANQGSEA. CDR3 sequence: CSVWGGSVSYGYTF. In DNA, the CDR3 is TGCAGCGTTTGGGGGGGTTCGGTGTCTTATGGCTACACCTTC.

The genes are TRBV7-8 and TRBJ2-2; possibly TRBD2 for D (5 bases). V was shortened by 5 bases and J by 0 bases, with 13 bases between the two germline ends. The germline CDR1 and CDR2 sequences are SGHVS and FQNEAQ. The CDR3 spans 16 residues. The chain's CDR3 is CASSPTLGANTGELFF. The CDR3 DNA is TGTGCCAGCAGCCCGACCTTGGGAGCGAACACCGGGGAGCTGTTTTTT.

The chain combines TRBV11-3 with TRBJ1-1, with 10 bases lining up with TRBD1. This CDR3 has 16 amino acids. Germline V gene data show CDR1 as SGHNT and CDR2 as YENEEA. V shed 0 bases, J shed 9 bases, and the junction held 10 bases outside the gene matches. CDR3 residues: CASSLDPGTGETKAFF. The CDR3 nucleotides read TGTGCCAGCAGCTTAGACCCCGGGACAGGGGAAACTAAAGCTTTCTTT.

The V call is TRBV7-8, the J call TRBJ1-2; no firm D call. Germline V gene sequence: CDR1 SGHVS, CDR2 FQNEAQ. This CDR3 spans 14 amino acids. V shed 0 bases and J shed 7 bases, with 12 bases lying between them. CDR3 sequence (DNA): TGTGCCAGCAGCTTAGCGCGTGGTAGCGTTGGCTACACCTTC. Translating gives CASSLARGSVGYTF.

The rearrangement links TRBV2 to TRBJ1-2, with 7 bases matching TRBD1. Germline CDR1 reads SNHLY; CDR2 reads FYNNEI. J lost 7 bases, V lost 5 bases, and 19 bases had no gene match. The CDR3 loop spans 17 amino acids. Here the CDR3 reads CASSPRKRDSFSSGYTF. The CDR3 region has the DNA TGTGCCAGCAGTCCCCGCAAACGGGACAGCTTTTCGAGTGGCTACACCTTC.